The TCR beta chain under discussion was sequenced for a study of blood T cell repertoires in COVID-19. Study-level information: The study drew acute and convalescent COVID-19 samples from the United States, Italy and Spain. T cells, B-cell-depleted T cells, or PBMCs supplied cDNA or gDNA.

Study processing details: Estimated nucleated cell counts came from reference gene primer amplification. Sequencing was performed with immunoSEQ multiplex PCR; in TCRdb, only in-frame clones are kept and a portion is missing. D and trimming come from the DNA, and the V and J calls and clone size come from that table. The sample includes some 130,000 clones, approximately 83% seen only once; the top ten take about 9.9%. Trimming left V 2 bases short and J 5 bases short, with 12 bases between. CDR1 is LNHDA, CDR2 SQIVND, per germline (reference sequence). The CDR3 extends over 14 amino acids. The source of this sequence is a man aged 35-49 years with active or convalescent COVID-19. The sample comprised peripheral blood. This rearrangement joins TRBV19 to TRBJ1-1, with a tentative D call TRBD1 (5 bases). CDR3 in DNA: TGTGCCAGTAGTATAACAGGCTTCGGGACTGAAGCTTTCTTT. This sequence encodes CASSITGFGTEAFF.